Listed here are 27 T cell receptor beta chains from one sample, sequenced in a study of blood T cells in healthy people across ages. Primers used in a second PCR of about 7 to 11 cycles were a sample-barcoded 5' primer and a J-beta primer mix. MiXCR was run by TCRdb on the 5' RACE reads, yielding one entry per CDR3 protein. Seen here are 700,000 or so distinct CDR3 sequences, around 41% observed once, and the top ten hold approximately 29%. The source material was blood. These receptors all stem from a man aged 80 or over in good health.

A few counts support this clonotype. The chain is built from TRBV5-1 and TRBJ2-3; 9 nucleotides align to TRBD1. Germline V gene data show CDR1 as SGHRS and CDR2 as YFSETQ. The CDR3 runs 16 residues. V lost 0 bases to trimming and J lost 3 bases; unmatched junction nucleotides: 5. CDR3 coding DNA: TGCGCCAGCAGCTTGGCCGGACAGGGGACTACAGATACGCAGTATTTT. It specifies CASSLAGQGTTDTQYF.

V usage is TRBV7-9 and J usage is TRBJ1-2, with D perhaps TRBD1 (5 bases). This CDR3 contains 15 residues. The germline gives CDR1 SEHNR, CDR2 FQNEAQ (reference sequence). Trimming stripped 2 bases from V and 2 bases from J, with 12 bases between. CDR3 sequence (DNA): TGTGCCAGCAGCTTACAGGGCTCATTAAACTATGGCTACACCTTC. This encodes CASSLQGSLNYGYTF.

In nucleotides, the CDR3 is TGCAGCGTCGCTGGGGTAACTAATGAGCAGTACTTC. It yields the protein CSVAGVTNEQYF. The chain recombines TRBV29-1 with TRBJ2-5; D not certain. The CDR3 runs 12 residues. Germline-derived CDR1 and CDR2 are SQVTM and ANQGSEA. The V end was cut by 6 bases, the J end by 11 bases, with 19 bases between.

J is TRBJ2-7 and V is TRBV6-6; 8 bases are a match to TRBD1. Germline V CDR1 and CDR2: MNHNY, SVGAGI (reference sequence). V lost 7 bases, J lost 2 bases, and 4 bases stayed unmatched. This CDR3 is built from 13 residues. CDR3 nucleotide sequence: TGTGCCAGCACTCTGACAGGGGCCTACGAGCAGTACTTC. This translates into CASTLTGAYEQYF.

For this clonotype: One end of the junction varies from germline; a read error may be responsible. The chain combines TRBV7-8 with TRBJ2-1, with 7 bases aligning to TRBD1. CDR1 and CDR2 (germline): SGHVS, FQNEAQ. The CDR3 consists of 18 residues. CDR3 residues: CASSHGTVGRSSYSEQFF. The CDR3 bases are TGTGCCAGCAGCCATGGGACAGTGGGAAGGAGCTCCTACAGTGAGCAGTTCTTC.

The rearrangement uses TRBV20-1 and TRBJ2-1; 10 bases map to TRBD2. The length of the CDR3 is 15 residues. CDR1 is DFQATT and CDR2 is SNEGSKA in the germline V gene (reference sequence). J gave up 6 bases and V 6 bases, and 11 bases lay outside the gene matches. The CDR3 here is CSAPNRLAGVNEQFF. The CDR3 coding sequence is TGCAGTGCCCCCAACCGGCTAGCGGGAGTCAATGAGCAGTTCTTC.

The genes are TRBV4-1 and TRBJ2-2; TRBD1 is a possible D gene (6 bases). Germline lookup yields CDR1 MGHRA and CDR2 YSYEKL. The V end lost 2 bases, the J end lost 1 base, and 8 bases lay between the germline ends. This CDR3 spans 15 amino acids. DNA of the CDR3: TGCGCCAGCAGCCAACAACAGGGGAACACCGGGGAGCTGTTTTTT. Its protein is CASSQQQGNTGELFF.

Here the CDR3 DNA reads TGCAGCGTTGAAGATCGGGGAGCGGGACGGCATGAGCAGTTCTTC. As protein: CSVEDRGAGRHEQFF. The V gene is TRBV29-1, the J gene TRBJ2-1, with 7 bases matching TRBD2. This CDR3 has 15 residues. V shed 0 bases and J 8 bases; nucleotides not matched to a gene: 10. CDR1 and CDR2 from the germline V gene are SQVTM and ANQGSEA.

The rearrangement joins TRBV7-3 to TRBJ2-7; D tentatively fits TRBD1 or TRBD2 (5 bases each). Per germline, CDR1 SGHTA and CDR2 FQGTGA. V lost 9 bases to trimming and J lost 3 bases, with 18 bases between them. The CDR3 is 14 residues long. The CDR3 DNA reads TGTGCCAGGCCGGGGTGGACAAGCAGCTACGAGCAGTACTTC. It codes for CARPGWTSSYEQYF.

The V call is TRBV6-5, the J call TRBJ2-1; 11 nucleotides align to TRBD2. The CDR3 has 17 amino acids. V was clipped by 0 bases and J by 9 bases; unmatched bases: 10. Germline assignment: CDR1 MNHEY and CDR2 SVGAGI. In nucleotides, the CDR3 is TGTGCCAGCAGTTACTCGAATAGGGCTAGCGGGAGGCCTGAGCAGTTCTTC. It specifies CASSYSNRASGRPEQFF.

Many counts were recorded for this clonotype. The chain carries TRBV11-2 and TRBJ2-3; D is possibly TRBD1 (6 bases). Germline lookup yields CDR1 SGHAT and CDR2 FQNNGV. V lost 1 base and J 1 base, leaving 12 bases between the germline ends. The CDR3 is 16 amino acids. CDR3 protein: CASSLGLRGRTDTQYF. The CDR3 bases are TGTGCCAGCAGCTTAGGTCTCAGGGGACGCACAGATACGCAGTATTTT.

This chain connects TRBV20-1 to TRBJ1-6, with D hard to call. The CDR3 sequence is 14 residues long. Trimming pared 6 bases from V and 9 bases from J, leaving 18 bases between. Looked up from germline, CDR1 is DFQATT and CDR2 is SNEGSKA (reference sequence). As DNA, the CDR3 is TGCAGTGCCAGCCCGCGGGCAACCGCTTCACCCCTCCACTTT. Translation gives CSASPRATASPLHF.

The J gene is TRBJ1-2, the V gene TRBV6-1, with unresolved D. CDR1 and CDR2 (germline): MNHNS, SASEGT. CDR3 length: 12 residues. V lost 8 bases and J 4 bases, leaving 11 bases between the germline ends. The CDR3 protein is CASADISYGYTF. The CDR3 DNA follows: TGTGCCAGCGCTGACATCAGCTATGGCTACACCTTC.

This clonotype was counted between two and nine times. This sequence joins TRBV25-1 and TRBJ1-5, with a tentative D call TRBD1 (5 bases). Germline assignment: CDR1 MGHDK and CDR2 SYGVNS. The CDR3 runs 14 residues. Trimming shortened V by 3 bases and J by 6 bases, and 12 bases separated the two germline ends. CDR3: CASSETGRIQPQHF. In DNA form, the CDR3 reads TGTGCCAGCAGTGAGACGGGACGTATTCAGCCCCAGCATTTT.

This clonotype was counted ten times or more. The V and J genes are TRBV9 and TRBJ2-5; tentative D call: TRBD2 (5 bases). CDR1 is SGDLS, CDR2 YYNGEE, per germline. Between the trimmed V and J ends, which lost 0 bases and 5 bases, there was a span of 11 bases. CDR3 length: 14 amino acids. The CDR3 DNA follows: TGTGCCAGCAGCGTAGGGGTAGACTATGAGACCCAGTACTTC. It is translated as CASSVGVDYETQYF.

This chain uses TRBV20-1 with TRBJ2-1, with TRBD2 matching over 8 bases. The CDR3 totals 13 residues. The V and J ends lost 3 bases and 7 bases, in that order; junction bases with no gene match: 5. The germline gives CDR1 DFQATT, CDR2 SNEGSKA (reference sequence). In DNA, the CDR3 is TGCAGTGCTAGCGGGGGGGAGGAAAATGAGCAGTTCTTC. Protein: CSASGGEENEQFF.

The chain has TRBV28 and TRBJ1-5; TRBD1 aligns across 7 bases. There are 14 residues in the CDR3. Unmatched junction bases numbered 7, after V lost 6 bases and J lost 5 bases. The germline CDR1 and CDR2 sequences are MDHEN and SYDVKM. The CDR3 protein is CASRHQGGHQPQHF. The CDR3 DNA follows: TGTGCCAGCAGGCATCAGGGGGGGCATCAGCCCCAGCATTTT. The full variable domain, with the rest looked up from reference TRBV28 and TRBJ1-5, is DVKVTQSSRYLVKRTGEKVFLECVQDMDHENMFWYRQDPGLGLRLIYFSYDVKMKEKGDIPEGYSVSREKKERFSLILESASTNQTSMYLCASRHQGGHQPQHFGDGTRLSIL.

V gene TRBV4-2 combines with J gene TRBJ2-5; TRBD1 is a possible D gene (6 bases). This CDR3 has 17 amino acids. Germline CDR1 is LGHNA and CDR2 is YNFKEQ. V gave up 0 bases and J gave up 4 bases, with 18 bases separating them. CDR3 nucleotide sequence: TGTGCCAGCAGCCAAGATTCGGCAGGGGTTTTCCGAGAGACCCAGTACTTC. Residues: CASSQDSAGVFRETQYF.

This sequence joins TRBV20-1 and TRBJ2-7; TRBD1 matches 8 bases. The CDR3 contains 13 residues. Germline V gives CDR1 DFQATT, CDR2 SNEGSKA (reference sequence). After removal of 7 bases from V and 5 bases from J, the junction contained 10 bases not matched to a gene. Written as DNA, the CDR3 is TGCAGTGTTGGGAGTGGACAGGGCCACGAGCAGTACTTC. Translation: CSVGSGQGHEQYF.

The table lists this clonotype with many counts. This sequence joins TRBV6-6 and TRBJ2-1, with 9 bases fitting TRBD2. Germline CDR1 is MNHNY and CDR2 is SVGAGI (reference sequence). J was trimmed by 10 bases and V by 6 bases; bases with no gene match: 10. This CDR3 region has 14 residues. The CDR3 coding sequence is TGTGCCAGCAGCCCAATAGCGGGGGTGGCCGAGCAGTTCTTC. It yields the protein CASSPIAGVAEQFF.

There are many counts of this clonotype. The chain is built from TRBV20-1 and TRBJ2-5, with D perhaps matching TRBD1 or TRBD2 (6 bases each). The CDR3 covers 15 residues. CDR1 is DFQATT, CDR2 SNEGSKA, per germline (reference sequence). Trimming removed 0 bases at V and 2 bases at J, with 13 bases between. CDR3 nucleotide sequence: TGCAGTGCTAGAGATGGGCAGGGGAGGCAAGAGACCCAGTACTTC. Protein: CSARDGQGRQETQYF.

This clonotype was seen only a few times. The chain recombines TRBV7-9 with TRBJ1-2; D remains ambiguous. Deletions cut 4 bases from V and 7 bases from J, with 10 bases between. Germline CDR1 SEHNR, CDR2 FQNEAQ (reference sequence). This CDR3 is 12 amino acids long. CDR3 sequence (DNA): TGTGCCAGCAGCTCTCGGGCTGGTGGCTACACCTTC. Translated: CASSSRAGGYTF.

This clonotype was detected a few times. The chain is built from TRBV6-2 or TRBV6-3 and TRBJ2-5; 8 positions agree with TRBD1. The DNA matches TRBJ2-7 better at its end, which makes the J call doubtful. CDR3 length: 14 residues. Germline-derived CDR1 and CDR2 are MNHEY and SVGEGT. CDR3 DNA: TGTGCCAGCAAAAGAACCGGGACAGGTGCCGAGCAGTACTTC. Protein product: CASKRTGTGAEQYF.

There are many counts of this clonotype. The CDR3 loop reads CSARRTSSYEQYF. The CDR3 DNA follows: TGCAGTGCTCGTCGGACTAGCAGCTACGAGCAGTACTTC. The gene calls are TRBV20-1 and TRBJ2-7; TRBD2 aligns across 8 bases. Germline CDR1 DFQATT, CDR2 SNEGSKA (reference sequence). This CDR3 contains 13 residues. V shed 5 bases, J shed 3 bases, and the junction held 6 bases outside the gene matches.

V and J are TRBV7-2 and TRBJ2-1, with a tentative D call TRBD1 (6 bases). The CDR3 contains 18 residues. Germline V lookup: CDR1 SGHTA, CDR2 FQGNSA. Deletions cut 4 bases from V and 2 bases from J, with 21 bases between. The CDR3 coding sequence is TGTGCCAGCAGCTCTTCTAGGGTTCCCGGGACAACCTACAATGAGCAGTTCTTC. Translation gives CASSSSRVPGTTYNEQFF.

This clonotype appeared a few times. The CDR3, as DNA: TGTGCCAGCAGCCAAGAAAACACCCTGAGCACAGATACGCAGTATTTT. Encoded protein: CASSQENTLSTDTQYF. The chain carries TRBV3-1 and TRBJ2-3; D remains unclear. V lost 0 bases and J 0 bases, leaving 10 bases between the germline ends. The germline V gene has CDR1 LGHDT and CDR2 YNNKEL (reference sequence). There are 16 residues in the CDR3.

This clonotype was seen only a few times. The chain is built from TRBV4-3 and TRBJ2-1; D call uncertain. V lost 3 bases and J lost 6, with 9 bases in between. The CDR3 has 13 residues. Per germline, CDR1 LGHNA and CDR2 YSLEER. CDR3 sequence: CASSHTPGNEQFF. CDR3 DNA: TGCGCCAGCAGCCATACCCCTGGCAATGAGCAGTTCTTC.